This T cell receptor beta chain comes out of a study of T-cell reconstitution after alpha-beta-depleted transplantation in children. General observations from the study: Newly produced T cells mostly provided counts and TCRbeta diversity after one year, as hyperexpanded clones declined.

This clonotype was recorded at least ten times. Its antigen remains unidentified. CDR1 and CDR2 from the germline V gene are MDHEN and SYDVKM. With 7 bases removed from V and 4 bases from J, the gap between germline ends came to 8 bases. This CDR3 comprises 12 residues. Unique molecular identifiers were built into the TCRbeta library. Using its own MiXCR run on the PCR reads, TCRdb lists one record per CDR3 protein. The sample shows about 870,000 distinct CDR3 sequences, 15% to 20% of them seen only once. V gene TRBV28 combines with J gene TRBJ2-1; no firm D call. Sequences were derived from PBMCs, mostly from graft donor cells, sampled 360 days after TCRalphabeta/CD19-depleted stem cell transplant. The source of this sequence is a male patient between 5 and 17 years old who had a stem cell transplant for acute lymphoblastic leukemia, so the T cells may come from the graft donor. The CDR3 coding sequence is TGTGCCAGCACCCCAAGTTACAATGAGCAGTTCTTC. Its protein product is CASTPSYNEQFF.